This TCR beta chain was captured in a study of cytomegalovirus exposure and HLA in healthy donors. Study conclusions and caveats: Based on reports, TCR beta sequences accurately predicted HLA-A and HLA-B alleles for most subjects.

13 Jbeta primers and 60 Vbeta primers were used for the PCR. The method was immunoSEQ multiplex PCR; TCRdb's version includes in-frame clones alone and lacks a portion of them. Among some 190,000 clones listed, around three quarters were seen once. The V and J ends lost 4 bases and 8 bases, in that order; junction bases with no gene match: 9. Germline CDR1 reads MRHNA; CDR2 reads SNTAGT. This CDR3 comprises 16 residues. On this clone itself: The antigen remains undetermined.

The receptor's source is a woman in her 30s in good health and CMV-seropositive. What was sequenced was PBMCs. The V and J genes are TRBV6-4 and TRBJ2-1, with 12 positions matching TRBD2. CDR3 protein: CASSGEASGGAYEQFF. CDR3 sequence (DNA): TGTGCCAGCAGTGGGGAAGCTAGCGGGGGGGCCTATGAGCAGTTCTTC.